Following are 6 T cell receptor beta chains from one sample sequenced in a study of post-analysis software for immune sequencing data. General study findings and limits: When patients were compared with controls, a handful of TRBV segments were more frequent, TRBV5-6, TRBV5-1 and TRBV20-1 among them.

Their recognized antigens are unknown. TCR beta cDNA libraries included unique molecular identifiers. TCRdb independently ran MiXCR on the PCR reads; one entry per CDR3 protein. The profile shows some 690,000 distinct CDR3 sequences, about 60% of them singletons. The sequenced sample was blood. These receptors were taken from a girl aged 2-15 years with multiple sclerosis.

A word on this clonotype: At one end, the junction sequence differs from germline, possibly due to a read error. The CDR3 DNA sequence: TGTGCCAGCAGTCCCGGGACAGGAGGACAAGGGACCCAGTACTTC. Its translation is CASSPGTGGQGTQYF. The chain combines TRBV12-3 or TRBV12-4 with TRBJ2-5, with 8 bases fitting TRBD1. This CDR3 has 15 residues.

The J gene is TRBJ2-1, the V gene TRBV20-1, with 13 bases matching TRBD2. From germline, CDR1 is DFQATT and CDR2 SNEGSKA (reference sequence). The V segment lost 6 bases and the J segment 7 bases; nucleotides outside the gene matches: 3. There are 13 residues in the CDR3. CDR3 coding DNA: TGCAGTGCGGAACTAGCGGGGGGGAATGAGCAGTTCTTC. Protein: CSAELAGGNEQFF.

CDR3 region: CAISEEGVGGYTF. CDR3 sequence (DNA): TGTGCCATCAGTGAGGAGGGAGTTGGAGGCTACACCTTC. The J gene is TRBJ1-2, the V gene TRBV10-3; D unresolved. This CDR3 has 13 residues. Looked up from germline, CDR1 is ENHRY and CDR2 is SYGVKD. V lost 2 bases and J 8 bases, leaving 12 bases between the germline ends.

The chain is built from TRBV20-1 and TRBJ2-7; possibly TRBD2 for D (6 bases). V lost 3 bases and J 3 bases, leaving 15 bases between the germline ends. Germline V lookup: CDR1 DFQATT, CDR2 SNEGSKA (reference sequence). The CDR3 spans 14 residues. DNA of the CDR3: TGCAGTGCTAGGGGGGGTAAGCTGTACTACGAGCAGTACTTC. As protein: CSARGGKLYYEQYF.

The chain couples TRBV20-1 to TRBJ2-1; weak D call: TRBD1 (6 bases). The CDR3 has 14 residues. V shed 2 bases and J shed 4 bases, with 12 bases lying between them. Germline assignment: CDR1 DFQATT and CDR2 SNEGSKA (reference sequence). This CDR3 reads CSARRPRGYNEQFF. The CDR3 region has the DNA TGCAGTGCTAGACGCCCGAGGGGGTACAATGAGCAGTTCTTC.

The chain carries TRBV12-3 or TRBV12-4 and TRBJ1-1, with no clear D. The CDR3 is 12 residues long. Trimming stripped 6 bases from V and 11 bases from J, with 16 bases between. The DNA of the CDR3 is TGTGCCAGCAGATCACCTCCGTCACGGGCTTTCTTT. Amino acids: CASRSPPSRAFF.